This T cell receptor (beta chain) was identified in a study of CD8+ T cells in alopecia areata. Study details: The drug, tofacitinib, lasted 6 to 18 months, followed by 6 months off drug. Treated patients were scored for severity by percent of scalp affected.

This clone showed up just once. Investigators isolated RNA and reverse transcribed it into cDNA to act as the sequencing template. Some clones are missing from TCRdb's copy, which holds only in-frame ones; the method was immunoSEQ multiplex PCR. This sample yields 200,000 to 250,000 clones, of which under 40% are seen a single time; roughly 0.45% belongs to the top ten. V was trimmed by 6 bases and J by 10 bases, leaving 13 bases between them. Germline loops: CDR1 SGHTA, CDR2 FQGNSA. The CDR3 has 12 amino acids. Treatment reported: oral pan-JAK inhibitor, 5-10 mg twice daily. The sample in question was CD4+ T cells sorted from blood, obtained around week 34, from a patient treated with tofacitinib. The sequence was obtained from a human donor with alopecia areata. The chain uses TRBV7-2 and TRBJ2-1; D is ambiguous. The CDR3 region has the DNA TGTGCCAGCAGGCCCCCAGTGCGAGAGCAGTTCTTC. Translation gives CASRPPVREQFF. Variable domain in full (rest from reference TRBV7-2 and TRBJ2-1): GAGVSQSPSNKVTEKGKDVELRCDPISGHTALYWYRQSLGQGLEFLIYFQGNSAPDKSGLPSDRFSAERTGGSVSTLTIQRTQQEDSAVYLCASRPPVREQFFGPGTRLTVL.